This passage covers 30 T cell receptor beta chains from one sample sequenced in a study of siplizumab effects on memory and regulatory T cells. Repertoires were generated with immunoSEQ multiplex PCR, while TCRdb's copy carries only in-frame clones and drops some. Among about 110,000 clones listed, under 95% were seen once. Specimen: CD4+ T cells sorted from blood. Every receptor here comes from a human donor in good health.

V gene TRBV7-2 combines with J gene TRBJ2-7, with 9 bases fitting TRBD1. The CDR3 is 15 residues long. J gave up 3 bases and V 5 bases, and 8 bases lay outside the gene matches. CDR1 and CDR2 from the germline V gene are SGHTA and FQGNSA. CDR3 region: CASSLTGTGYYEQYF. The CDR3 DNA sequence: TGTGCCAGCAGCCTCACCGGGACAGGGTACTACGAGCAGTACTTC. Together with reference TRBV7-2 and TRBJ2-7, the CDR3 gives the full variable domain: GAGVSQSPSNKVTEKGKDVELRCDPISGHTALYWYRQSLGQGLEFLIYFQGNSAPDKSGLPSDRFSAERTGGSVSTLTIQRTQQEDSAVYLCASSLTGTGYYEQYFGPGTRLTVT.

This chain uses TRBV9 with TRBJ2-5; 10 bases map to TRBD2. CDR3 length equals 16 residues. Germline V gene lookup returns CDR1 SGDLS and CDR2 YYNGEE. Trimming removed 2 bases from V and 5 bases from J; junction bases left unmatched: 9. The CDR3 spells CASSVGALAGRETQYF. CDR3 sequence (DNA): TGTGCCAGCAGCGTCGGGGCACTAGCGGGAAGGGAGACCCAGTACTTC.

The CDR3 DNA is TGTGCCAGTAGTAGCCAGGCAGATACGCAGTATTTT. It codes for CASSSQADTQYF. The rearrangement links TRBV19 to TRBJ2-3; D unclear. The germline gives CDR1 LNHDA, CDR2 SQIVND (reference sequence). V was clipped by 4 bases and J by 4 bases, with 6 bases between them. The CDR3 totals 12 residues.

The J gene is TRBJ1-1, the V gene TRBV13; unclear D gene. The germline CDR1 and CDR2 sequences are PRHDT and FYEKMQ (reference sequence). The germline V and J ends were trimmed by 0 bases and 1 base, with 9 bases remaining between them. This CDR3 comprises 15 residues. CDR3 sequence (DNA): TGTGCCAGCAGCTTAGGCTCCCCACCGAACACTGAAGCTTTCTTT. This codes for CASSLGSPPNTEAFF.

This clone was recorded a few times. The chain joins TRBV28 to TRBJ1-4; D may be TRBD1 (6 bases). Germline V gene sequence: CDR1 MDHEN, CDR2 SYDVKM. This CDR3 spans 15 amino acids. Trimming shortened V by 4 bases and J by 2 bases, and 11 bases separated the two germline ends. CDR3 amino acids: CASSSLDSTNEKLFF. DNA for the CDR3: TGTGCCAGCAGTTCACTGGACAGCACTAATGAAAAACTGTTTTTT. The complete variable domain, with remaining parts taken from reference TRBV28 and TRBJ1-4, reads DVKVTQSSRYLVKRTGEKVFLECVQDMDHENMFWYRQDPGLGLRLIYFSYDVKMKEKGDIPEGYSVSREKKERFSLILESASTNQTSMYLCASSSLDSTNEKLFFGSGTQLSVL.

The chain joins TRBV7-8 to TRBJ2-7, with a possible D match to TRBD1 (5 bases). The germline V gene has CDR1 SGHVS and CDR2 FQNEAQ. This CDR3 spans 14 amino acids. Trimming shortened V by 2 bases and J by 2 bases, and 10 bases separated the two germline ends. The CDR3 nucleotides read TGTGCCAGCAGCTTACAGGGCCCGACCTACGAGCAGTACTTC. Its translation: CASSLQGPTYEQYF.

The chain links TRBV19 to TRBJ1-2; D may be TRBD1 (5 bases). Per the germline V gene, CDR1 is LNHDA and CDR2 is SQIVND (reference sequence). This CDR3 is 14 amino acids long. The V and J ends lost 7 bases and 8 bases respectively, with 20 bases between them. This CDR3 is CASNWGVLAGGYTF. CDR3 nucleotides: TGTGCCAGTAATTGGGGGGTGCTGGCTGGAGGCTACACCTTC.

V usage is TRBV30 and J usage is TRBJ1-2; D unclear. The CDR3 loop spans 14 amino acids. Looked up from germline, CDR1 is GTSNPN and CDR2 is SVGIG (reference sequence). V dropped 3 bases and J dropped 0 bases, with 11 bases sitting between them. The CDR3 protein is CAWRDGTANYGYTF. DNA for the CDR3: TGTGCCTGGAGAGACGGAACAGCTAACTATGGCTACACCTTC.

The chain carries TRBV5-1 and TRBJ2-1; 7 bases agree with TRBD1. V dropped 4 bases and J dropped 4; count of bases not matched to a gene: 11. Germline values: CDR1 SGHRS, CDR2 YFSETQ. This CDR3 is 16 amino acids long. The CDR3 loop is CASSIVFSGQYNEQFF. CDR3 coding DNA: TGCGCCAGCAGCATTGTCTTCTCGGGACAGTACAATGAGCAGTTCTTC.

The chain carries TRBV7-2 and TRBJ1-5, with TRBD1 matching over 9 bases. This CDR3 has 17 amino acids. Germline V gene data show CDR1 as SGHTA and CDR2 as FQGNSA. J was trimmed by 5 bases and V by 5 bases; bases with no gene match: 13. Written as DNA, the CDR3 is TGTGCCAGCAGCCCCTGGGGGGGACAGGGAGGTTATCAGCCCCAGCATTTT. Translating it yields CASSPWGGQGGYQPQHF. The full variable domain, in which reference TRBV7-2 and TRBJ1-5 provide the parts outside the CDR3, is GAGVSQSPSNKVTEKGKDVELRCDPISGHTALYWYRQSLGQGLEFLIYFQGNSAPDKSGLPSDRFSAERTGGSVSTLTIQRTQQEDSAVYLCASSPWGGQGGYQPQHFGDGTRLSIL.

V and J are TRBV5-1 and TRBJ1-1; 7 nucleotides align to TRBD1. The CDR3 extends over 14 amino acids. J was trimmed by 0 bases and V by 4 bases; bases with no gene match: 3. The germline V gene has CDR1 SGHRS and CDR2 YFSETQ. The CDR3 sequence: CASSPGQMNTEAFF. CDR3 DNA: TGCGCCAGCAGCCCGGGACAGATGAACACTGAAGCTTTCTTT.

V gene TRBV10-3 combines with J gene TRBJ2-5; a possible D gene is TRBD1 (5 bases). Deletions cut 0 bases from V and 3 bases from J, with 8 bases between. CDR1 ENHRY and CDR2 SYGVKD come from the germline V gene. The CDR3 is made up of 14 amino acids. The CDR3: CAISESGREETQYF. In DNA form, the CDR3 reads TGTGCCATCAGTGAGTCGGGCAGGGAAGAGACCCAGTACTTC.

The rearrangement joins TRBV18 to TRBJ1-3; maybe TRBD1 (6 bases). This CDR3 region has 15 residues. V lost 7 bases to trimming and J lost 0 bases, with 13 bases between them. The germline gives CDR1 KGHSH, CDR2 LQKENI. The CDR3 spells CASFRDNGSGNTIYF. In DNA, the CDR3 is TGTGCCAGCTTCCGGGACAACGGCTCTGGAAACACCATATATTTT.

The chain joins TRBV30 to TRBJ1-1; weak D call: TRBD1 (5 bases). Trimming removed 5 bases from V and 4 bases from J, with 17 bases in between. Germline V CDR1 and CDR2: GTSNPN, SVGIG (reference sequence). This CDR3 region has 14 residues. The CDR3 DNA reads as TGTGCCTGGCTAACGATGGTCAGGGCCACTGAAGCTTTCTTT. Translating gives CAWLTMVRATEAFF.

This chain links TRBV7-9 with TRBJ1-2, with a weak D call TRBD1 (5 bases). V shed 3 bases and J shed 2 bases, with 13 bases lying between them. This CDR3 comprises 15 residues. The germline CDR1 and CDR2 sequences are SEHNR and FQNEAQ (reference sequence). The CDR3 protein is CASSLGRGSNYGYTF. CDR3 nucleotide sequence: TGTGCCAGCAGCTTGGGTAGGGGCTCAAACTATGGCTACACCTTC.

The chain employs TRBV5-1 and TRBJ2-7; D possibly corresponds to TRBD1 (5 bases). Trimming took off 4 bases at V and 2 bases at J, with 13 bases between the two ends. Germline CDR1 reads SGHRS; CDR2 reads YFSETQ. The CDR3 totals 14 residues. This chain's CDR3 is CASSLGAPAYEQYF. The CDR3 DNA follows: TGCGCCAGCAGCCTAGGGGCGCCCGCCTACGAGCAGTACTTC.

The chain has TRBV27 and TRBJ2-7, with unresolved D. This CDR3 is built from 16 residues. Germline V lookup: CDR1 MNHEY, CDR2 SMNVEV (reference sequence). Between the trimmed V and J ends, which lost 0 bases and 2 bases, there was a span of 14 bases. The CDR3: CASSLSIIGPTYEQYF. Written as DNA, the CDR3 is TGTGCCAGCAGTTTATCAATAATCGGACCGACCTACGAGCAGTACTTC.

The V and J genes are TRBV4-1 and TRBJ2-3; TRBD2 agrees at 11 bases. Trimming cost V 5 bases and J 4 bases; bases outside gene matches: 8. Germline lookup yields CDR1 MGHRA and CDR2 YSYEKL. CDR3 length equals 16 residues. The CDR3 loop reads CASSDGTSGVADTQYF. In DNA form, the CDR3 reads TGCGCCAGCAGCGACGGGACTAGCGGCGTCGCAGATACGCAGTATTTT.

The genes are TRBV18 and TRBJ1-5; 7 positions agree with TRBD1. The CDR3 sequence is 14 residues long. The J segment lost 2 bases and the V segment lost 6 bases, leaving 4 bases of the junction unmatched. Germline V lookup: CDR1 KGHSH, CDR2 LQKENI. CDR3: CASSGGQGNQPQHF. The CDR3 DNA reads TGTGCCAGCTCGGGAGGACAGGGCAATCAGCCCCAGCATTTT.

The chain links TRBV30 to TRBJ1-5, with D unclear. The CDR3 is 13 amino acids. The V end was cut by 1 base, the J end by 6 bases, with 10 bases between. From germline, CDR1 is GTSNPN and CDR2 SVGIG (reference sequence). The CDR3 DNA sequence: TGTGCCTGGAGTGGTGGGGATATTCAGCCCCAGCATTTT. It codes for CAWSGGDIQPQHF.

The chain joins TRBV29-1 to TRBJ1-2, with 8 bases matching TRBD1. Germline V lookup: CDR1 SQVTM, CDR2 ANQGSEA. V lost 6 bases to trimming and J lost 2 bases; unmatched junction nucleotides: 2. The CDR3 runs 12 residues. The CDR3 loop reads CSVGDRNYGYTF. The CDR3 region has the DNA TGCAGCGTGGGGGACAGGAACTATGGCTACACCTTC.

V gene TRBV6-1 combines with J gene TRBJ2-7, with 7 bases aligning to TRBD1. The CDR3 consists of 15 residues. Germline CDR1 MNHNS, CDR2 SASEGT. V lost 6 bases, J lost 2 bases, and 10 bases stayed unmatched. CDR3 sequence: CASRLAGTAAYEQYF. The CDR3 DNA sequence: TGTGCCAGCAGACTGGCCGGGACAGCTGCCTACGAGCAGTACTTC.

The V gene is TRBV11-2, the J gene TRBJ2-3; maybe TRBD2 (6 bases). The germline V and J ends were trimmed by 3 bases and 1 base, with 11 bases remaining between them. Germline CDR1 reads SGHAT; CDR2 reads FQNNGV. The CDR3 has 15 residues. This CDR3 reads CASSLVGGGTDTQYF. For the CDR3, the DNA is TGTGCCAGCAGCTTGGTGGGCGGGGGCACAGATACGCAGTATTTT.

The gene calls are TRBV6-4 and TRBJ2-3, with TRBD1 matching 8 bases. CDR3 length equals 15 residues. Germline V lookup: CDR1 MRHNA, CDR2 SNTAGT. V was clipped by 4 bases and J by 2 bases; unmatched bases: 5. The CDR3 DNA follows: TGTGCCAGCAGTGCCGGGACAGGAGCCACAGATACGCAGTATTTT. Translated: CASSAGTGATDTQYF.

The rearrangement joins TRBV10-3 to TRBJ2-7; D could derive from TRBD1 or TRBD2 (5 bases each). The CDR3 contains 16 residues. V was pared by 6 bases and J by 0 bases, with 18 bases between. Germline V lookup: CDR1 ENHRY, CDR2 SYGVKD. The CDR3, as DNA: TGTGCCATCAGGCCTACCGGGGCCCTGAGCTCCTACGAGCAGTACTTC. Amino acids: CAIRPTGALSSYEQYF.

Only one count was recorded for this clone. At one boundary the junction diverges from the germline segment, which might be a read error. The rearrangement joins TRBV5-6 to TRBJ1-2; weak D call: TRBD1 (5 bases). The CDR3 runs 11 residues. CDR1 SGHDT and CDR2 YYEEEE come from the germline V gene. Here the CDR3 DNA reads TGTGCCAGCACCTACCGGGACTCGTGGTGCTTC. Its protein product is CASTYRDSWCF.

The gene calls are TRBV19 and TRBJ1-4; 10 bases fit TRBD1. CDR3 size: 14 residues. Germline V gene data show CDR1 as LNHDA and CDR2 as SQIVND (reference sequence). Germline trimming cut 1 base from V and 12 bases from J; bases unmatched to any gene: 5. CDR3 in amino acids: CASSIVPGQGELFF. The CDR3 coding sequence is TGTGCCAGTAGTATAGTCCCAGGACAGGGGGAACTGTTTTTT.

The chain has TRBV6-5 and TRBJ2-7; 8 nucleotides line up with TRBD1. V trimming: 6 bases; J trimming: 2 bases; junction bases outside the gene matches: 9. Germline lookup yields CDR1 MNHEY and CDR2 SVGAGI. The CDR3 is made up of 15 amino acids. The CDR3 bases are TGTGCCAGCAGCTCGGACAGGGTAGACACCTACGAGCAGTACTTC. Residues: CASSSDRVDTYEQYF.

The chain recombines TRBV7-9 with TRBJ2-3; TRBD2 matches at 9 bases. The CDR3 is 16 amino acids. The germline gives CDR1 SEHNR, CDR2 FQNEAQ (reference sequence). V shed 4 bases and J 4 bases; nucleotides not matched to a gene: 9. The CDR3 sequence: CASSSRGSGGADTQYF. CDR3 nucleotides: TGTGCCAGCAGCTCCCGTGGTAGCGGGGGCGCAGATACGCAGTATTTT.

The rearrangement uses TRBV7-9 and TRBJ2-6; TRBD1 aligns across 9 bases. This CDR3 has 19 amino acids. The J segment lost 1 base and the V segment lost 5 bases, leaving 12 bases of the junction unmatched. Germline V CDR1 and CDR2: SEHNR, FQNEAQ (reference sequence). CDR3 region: CASSPPGGQGLSGANVLTF. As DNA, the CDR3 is TGTGCCAGCAGCCCCCCCGGGGGACAGGGTCTATCTGGGGCCAACGTCCTGACTTTC.